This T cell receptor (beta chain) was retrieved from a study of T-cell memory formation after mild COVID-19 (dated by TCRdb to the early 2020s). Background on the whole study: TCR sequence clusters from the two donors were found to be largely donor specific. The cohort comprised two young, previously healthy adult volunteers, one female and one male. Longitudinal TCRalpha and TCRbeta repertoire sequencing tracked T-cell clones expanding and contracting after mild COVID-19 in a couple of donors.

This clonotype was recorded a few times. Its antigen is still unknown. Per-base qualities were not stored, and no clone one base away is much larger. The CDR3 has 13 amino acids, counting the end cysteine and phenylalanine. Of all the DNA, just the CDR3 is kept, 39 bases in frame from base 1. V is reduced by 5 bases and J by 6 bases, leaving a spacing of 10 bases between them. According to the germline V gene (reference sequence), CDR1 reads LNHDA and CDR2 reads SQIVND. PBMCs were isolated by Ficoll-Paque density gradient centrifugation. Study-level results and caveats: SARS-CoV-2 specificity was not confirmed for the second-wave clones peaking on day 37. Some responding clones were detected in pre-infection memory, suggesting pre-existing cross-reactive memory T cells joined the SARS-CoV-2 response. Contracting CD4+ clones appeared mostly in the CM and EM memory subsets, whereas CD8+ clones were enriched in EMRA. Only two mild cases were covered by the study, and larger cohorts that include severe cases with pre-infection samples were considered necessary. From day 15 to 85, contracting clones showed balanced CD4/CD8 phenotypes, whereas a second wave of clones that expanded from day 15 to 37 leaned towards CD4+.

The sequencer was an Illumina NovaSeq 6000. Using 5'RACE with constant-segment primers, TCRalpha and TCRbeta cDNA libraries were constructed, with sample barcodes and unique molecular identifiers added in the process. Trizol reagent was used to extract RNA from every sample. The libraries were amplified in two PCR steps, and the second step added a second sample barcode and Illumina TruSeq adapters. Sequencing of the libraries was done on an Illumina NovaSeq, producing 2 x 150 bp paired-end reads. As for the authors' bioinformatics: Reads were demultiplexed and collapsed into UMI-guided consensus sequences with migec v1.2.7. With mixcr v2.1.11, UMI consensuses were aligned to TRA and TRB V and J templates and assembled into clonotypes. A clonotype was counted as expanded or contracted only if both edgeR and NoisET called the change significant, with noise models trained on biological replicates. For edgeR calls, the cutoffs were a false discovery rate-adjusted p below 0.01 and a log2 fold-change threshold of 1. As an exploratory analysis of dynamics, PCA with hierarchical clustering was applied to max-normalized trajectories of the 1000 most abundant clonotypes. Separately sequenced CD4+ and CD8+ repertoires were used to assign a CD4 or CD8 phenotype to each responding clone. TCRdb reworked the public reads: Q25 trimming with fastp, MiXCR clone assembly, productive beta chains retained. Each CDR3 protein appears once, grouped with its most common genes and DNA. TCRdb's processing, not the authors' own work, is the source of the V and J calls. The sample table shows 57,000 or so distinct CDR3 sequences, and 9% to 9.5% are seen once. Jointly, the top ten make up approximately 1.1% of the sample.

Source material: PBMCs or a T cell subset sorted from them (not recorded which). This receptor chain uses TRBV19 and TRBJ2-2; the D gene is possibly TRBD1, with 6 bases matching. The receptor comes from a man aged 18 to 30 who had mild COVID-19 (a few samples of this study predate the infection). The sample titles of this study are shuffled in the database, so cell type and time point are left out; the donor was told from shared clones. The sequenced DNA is TGTGCCAGTAGTTCCTCAGGGGCCGGGGAGCTGTTTTTT. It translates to CASSSSGAGELFF.